This TCR beta chain was captured by sequencing in a study of cytomegalovirus exposure and HLA in healthy donors. General observations from the study: Association of fewer than 20,000 TCR beta sequences with HLA alleles was found at 0.05 false discovery rate in a later analysis.

The PCR had 60 Vbeta and 13 Jbeta primers. Sequencing used immunoSEQ multiplex PCR; TCRdb keeps in-frame clones, though not all of them. Of fewer than 180,000 clones in the sample, about 60% were seen once. Trimming took 5 bases from V and 6 from J, leaving 17 bases between them. The length of the CDR3 is 14 residues. Germline CDR1 is MNHNS and CDR2 is SASEGT. Only a few counts were recorded for this clone. Its target is unknown. The sequenced material came from PBMCs. This chain links TRBV6-1 with TRBJ2-7, with TRBD1 as a possible D gene (5 bases). This sequence originates from an older woman in good health and CMV-seropositive. The CDR3: CASSPELGQGEQYF. The CDR3 nucleotides are TGTGCCAGCAGTCCCGAGCTAGGGCAGGGCGAGCAGTACTTC.